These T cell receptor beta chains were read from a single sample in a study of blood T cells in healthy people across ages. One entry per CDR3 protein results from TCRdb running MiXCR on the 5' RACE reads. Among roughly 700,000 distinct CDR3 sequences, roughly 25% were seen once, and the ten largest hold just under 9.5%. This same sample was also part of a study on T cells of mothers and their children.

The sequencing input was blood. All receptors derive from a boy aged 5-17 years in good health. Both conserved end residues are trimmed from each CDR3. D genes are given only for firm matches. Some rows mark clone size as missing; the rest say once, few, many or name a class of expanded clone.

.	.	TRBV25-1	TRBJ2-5	ASRASDAGTQY
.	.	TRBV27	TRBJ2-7	ASSLEAAGWSEQY
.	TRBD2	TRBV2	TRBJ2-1	ASIDSGGARNEQF
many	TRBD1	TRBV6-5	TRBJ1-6	ASRWTGKNSPLH
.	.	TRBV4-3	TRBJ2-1	ASSQDRLSGANEQF
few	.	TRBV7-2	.	ASSYNRDTFYEQY
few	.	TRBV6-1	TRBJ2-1	ASSEFQGSNEQF
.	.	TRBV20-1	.	SARDRLYYEQY
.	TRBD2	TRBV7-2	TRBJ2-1	ASSLISGGADEQF
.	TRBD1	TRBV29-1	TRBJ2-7	SVETAGQGYYEQY
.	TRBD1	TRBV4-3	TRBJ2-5	ASSPEGQGGETQY
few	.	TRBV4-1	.	ASSQVWVSAETQY
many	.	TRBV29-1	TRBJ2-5	SVARTETQY
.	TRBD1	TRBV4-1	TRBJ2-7	ASSQLHGTGGREQY
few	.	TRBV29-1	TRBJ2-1	SGLAFSYNEQF
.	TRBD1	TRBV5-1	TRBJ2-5	ASSNLQGFQETQY
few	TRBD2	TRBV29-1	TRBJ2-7	SVTMGGIYEQY
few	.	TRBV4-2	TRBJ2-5	ASSQKEWGYETQY
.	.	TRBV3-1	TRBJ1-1	ASSPPGIFTEAF
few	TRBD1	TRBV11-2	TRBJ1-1	ASSERGRQRAF
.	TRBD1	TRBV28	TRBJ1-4	ASSLWGGDSEKLF
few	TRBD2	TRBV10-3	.	AISLAGGGYEQF
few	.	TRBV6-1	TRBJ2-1	ASSPGLPGYNEQF
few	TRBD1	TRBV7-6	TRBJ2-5	ASSLATGGWTAVQTQY
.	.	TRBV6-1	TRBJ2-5	ASRDTSETQY
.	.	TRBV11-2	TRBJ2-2	ASSLVFWESAGELF
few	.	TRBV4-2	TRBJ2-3	ASNEVGVVTDTQY
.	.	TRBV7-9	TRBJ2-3	ASSPTPLAVTDTQY
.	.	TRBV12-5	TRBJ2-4	ASGLENIQY
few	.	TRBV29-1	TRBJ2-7	SVRDGTYEQY
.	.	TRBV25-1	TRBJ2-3	ASRTLGGQSTDTQY
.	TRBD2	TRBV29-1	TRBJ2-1	SVEDLLTSGSLNEQF
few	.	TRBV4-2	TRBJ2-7	ASSQALDEQY
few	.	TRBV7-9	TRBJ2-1	ASSSKNPSYNEQF
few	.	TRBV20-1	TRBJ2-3	SARVGTDTQY
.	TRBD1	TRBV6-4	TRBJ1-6	ASSAQGDSPLH
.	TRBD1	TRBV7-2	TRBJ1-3	ASGYRGTGNTIY
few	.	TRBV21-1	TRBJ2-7	APREQY
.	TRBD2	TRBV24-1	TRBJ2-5	ATSEISGGAGETQY
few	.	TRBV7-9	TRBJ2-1	ASSFPGTYNEQF
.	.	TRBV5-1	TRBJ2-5	ASSPTSSEETQY
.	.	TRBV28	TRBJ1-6	ASSDRGNSPLH
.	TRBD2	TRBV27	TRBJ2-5	ASSPRASGDNPQETQY
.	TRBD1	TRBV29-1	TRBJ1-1	SVAGQGAGTEAF
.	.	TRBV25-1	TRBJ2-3	ASSSFTDTQY
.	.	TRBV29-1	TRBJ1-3	SVEDPDSGNTIY
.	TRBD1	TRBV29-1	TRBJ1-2	SVGRQGTNYGYT
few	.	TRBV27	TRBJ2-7	ASSLSQQGGAYEQY
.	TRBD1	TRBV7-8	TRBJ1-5	ASSPRDRGPNQPQH
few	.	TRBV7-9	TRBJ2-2	ASSADTLSTGELF
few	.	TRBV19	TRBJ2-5	ASSRENEETQY
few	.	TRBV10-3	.	AISVAELVVNEQF
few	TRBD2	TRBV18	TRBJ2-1	ASSPVIAGSSYNEQF
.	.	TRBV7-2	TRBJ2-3	ASSLVGGRTDTQY